This entry concerns a single T cell receptor beta chain. Its antigen remains unknown. These data come from a study of tumor-infiltrating lymphocytes in localized non-small cell lung cancer. About the research overall: Each patient gave resected tumor and non-adjacent uninvolved lung tissue. General observations from the study: Immunotypes IM1 and IM2 had similar TCR-derived T-cell fractions. Higher tumor T cell infiltration than in uninvolved lung was supported by TCRbeta sequencing.

V lost 8 bases, J lost 3 bases, and 14 bases lay in between. The length of the CDR3 is 14 residues. Germline CDR1 SGHTA, CDR2 FQGNSA. TCRdb keeps only in-frame clones here, not all; method: immunoSEQ multiplex PCR. The data show about 12,000 clones, about 79% seen once. Input material: lung tumor tissue. This receptor was identified in a human donor with non-small cell lung cancer. The genes are TRBV7-2 and TRBJ2-1; a possible D gene is TRBD1 (6 bases). The chain's CDR3 is CASGPGQNYNEQFF. The CDR3 DNA is TGTGCCAGCGGCCCCGGACAGAACTACAATGAGCAGTTCTTC.